This is a list of T cell receptor beta chains from one sample in a study of Ad26.COV2.S vaccination and SARS-CoV-2 variants. TCRdb's table, derived via immunoSEQ multiplex PCR, lists solely in-frame clones and lacks some. The data contain hundreds of thousands of clones, roughly nine tenths of them singletons. This specimen consisted of peripheral blood, obtained after recovery from COVID-19. These receptors were taken from a human donor who had recovered from COVID-19. CDR3s include the opening cysteine and the closing phenylalanine or tryptophan. Not every row has a clone size; where given, it reads once, few, many or a size class.

j_call: TRBJ2-1
v_call: TRBV3-1/TRBV3-2
clone_size: -
cdr3_aa: CASSPEQGPGYNEQFF

j_call: TRBJ2-1
v_call: TRBV24-1
clone_size: -
cdr3_aa: CATSDELGQDLFF

j_call: TRBJ2-1
v_call: TRBV25-1
clone_size: -
cdr3_aa: CASKGAGGLNEQFF

j_call: TRBJ2-7
v_call: TRBV21-1
clone_size: -
cdr3_aa: CASSKVQGESYEQYF

j_call: TRBJ2-7
v_call: TRBV10-1
clone_size: -
cdr3_aa: CATGTGPYEQYF

j_call: TRBJ2-7
v_call: TRBV12-3/TRBV12-4
clone_size: -
cdr3_aa: CASSSLGSYEQYF

j_call: TRBJ2-7
v_call: TRBV4-3
clone_size: -
cdr3_aa: CASSQVRGLTYEQYF

j_call: TRBJ2-5
v_call: TRBV2
clone_size: -
cdr3_aa: CASSNQETQYF

j_call: TRBJ2-2
v_call: TRBV5-1
clone_size: once
cdr3_aa: CASSFGLAGQGTGELFF

j_call: TRBJ2-1
v_call: TRBV7-2
clone_size: -
cdr3_aa: CASSLGGGLSEHEQFF

j_call: TRBJ2-4
v_call: TRBV27
clone_size: -
cdr3_aa: CASSLGGQGLAKNIQYF

j_call: TRBJ2-3
v_call: TRBV7-9
clone_size: -
cdr3_aa: CASSLDQTLGTQYF

j_call: TRBJ1-1
v_call: TRBV6-5
clone_size: few
cdr3_aa: CASHRADMNTEAFF

j_call: TRBJ1-2
v_call: TRBV27
clone_size: -
cdr3_aa: CASSLSQLGSYTF

j_call: TRBJ1-4
v_call: TRBV4-3
clone_size: -
cdr3_aa: CASSQDLPDATNEKLFF

j_call: TRBJ2-5
v_call: TRBV27
clone_size: -
cdr3_aa: CASRDLGLSGETQYF

j_call: TRBJ2-1
v_call: TRBV27
clone_size: -
cdr3_aa: CASSFGPGQGPLSNEQFF

j_call: TRBJ1-6
v_call: TRBV24-1
clone_size: -
cdr3_aa: CATSDSGQRNSPLHF

j_call: TRBJ1-2
v_call: TRBV5-1
clone_size: -
cdr3_aa: CASSLASTGHDGYTF

j_call: TRBJ2-5
v_call: TRBV6-1
clone_size: -
cdr3_aa: CASSERLAGAQETQYF

j_call: TRBJ2-1
v_call: TRBV27
clone_size: -
cdr3_aa: CASSLRRGGRDEQFF

j_call: TRBJ2-7
v_call: TRBV27
clone_size: -
cdr3_aa: CASSLRPNYEQYF

j_call: TRBJ1-1
v_call: TRBV10-2
clone_size: -
cdr3_aa: CASREEFLGNTEAFF

j_call: TRBJ2-3
v_call: TRBV19
clone_size: -
cdr3_aa: CASSIQGAGDTQYF

j_call: TRBJ1-1
v_call: TRBV6-1
clone_size: -
cdr3_aa: CASRGGNTEAFF

j_call: TRBJ1-1
v_call: TRBV7-8
clone_size: -
cdr3_aa: CASSLETPTEAFF

j_call: TRBJ1-2
v_call: TRBV5-6
clone_size: -
cdr3_aa: CASSLVQRALGGYTF

j_call: TRBJ2-1
v_call: TRBV10-3
clone_size: -
cdr3_aa: CAISESVGGAGEQFF

j_call: TRBJ1-6
v_call: TRBV28
clone_size: -
cdr3_aa: CASRTSYNSPLHF

j_call: TRBJ1-5
v_call: TRBV3-1/TRBV3-2
clone_size: -
cdr3_aa: CASSRGQEYQPQHF

j_call: TRBJ1-1
v_call: TRBV4-1
clone_size: once
cdr3_aa: CASSQAFAFF

j_call: TRBJ1-5
v_call: TRBV28
clone_size: -
cdr3_aa: CASKPGGNQPQHF

j_call: TRBJ2-7
v_call: TRBV5-1
clone_size: once
cdr3_aa: CASSLSGNEQYF

j_call: TRBJ2-5
v_call: TRBV18
clone_size: -
cdr3_aa: CASSPIVGGSKETQYF